This T cell receptor beta chain appears in the sequencing data of a study of a mutant IDH1 vaccine in newly diagnosed glioma. The repertoire was sequenced with immunoSEQ multiplex PCR; TCRdb's copy has only in-frame clones and lacks some. The table has fewer than 150,000 clones, roughly 88% seen once. Germline trimming cut 6 bases from V and 5 bases from J; bases unmatched to any gene: 5. CDR3 length: 14 residues. Germline assignment: CDR1 SNHLY and CDR2 FYNNEI. A word on this clone: Its antigen is not identified.

Indicated time point: week 11, during vaccination. Alongside topical imiquimod, each dose of vaccine comprised 300 ug of mutant IDH1 20-mer peptide. The sequenced sample was PBMCs, obtained from a glioma patient whose treatment included an IDH1 peptide vaccine. This receptor was obtained from a woman in her fifties or sixties with glioma. This rearrangement joins TRBV2 to TRBJ2-2, with 8 positions matching TRBD1. Here the CDR3 reads CASREDRATGELFF. The CDR3 coding sequence is TGTGCCAGCAGAGAGGACAGGGCAACCGGGGAGCTGTTTTTT.